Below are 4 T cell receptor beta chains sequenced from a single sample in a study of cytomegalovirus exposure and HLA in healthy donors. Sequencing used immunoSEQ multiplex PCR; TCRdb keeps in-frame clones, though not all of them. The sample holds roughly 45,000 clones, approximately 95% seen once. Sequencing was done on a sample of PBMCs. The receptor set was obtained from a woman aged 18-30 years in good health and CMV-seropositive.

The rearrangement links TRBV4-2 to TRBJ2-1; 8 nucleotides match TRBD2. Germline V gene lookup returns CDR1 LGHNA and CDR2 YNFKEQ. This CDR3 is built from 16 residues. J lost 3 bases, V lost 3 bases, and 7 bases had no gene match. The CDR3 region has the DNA TGTGCCAGCAGCCAGACAGCGGGAGAGGGCTACAATGAGCAGTTCTTC. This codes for CASSQTAGEGYNEQFF.

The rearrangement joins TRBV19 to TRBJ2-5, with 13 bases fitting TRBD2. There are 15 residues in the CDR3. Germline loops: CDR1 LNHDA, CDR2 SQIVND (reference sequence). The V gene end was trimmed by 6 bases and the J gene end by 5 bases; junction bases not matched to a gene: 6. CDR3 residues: CASSPLAGGPETQYF. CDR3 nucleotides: TGTGCCAGTAGCCCACTAGCGGGAGGGCCGGAGACCCAGTACTTC.

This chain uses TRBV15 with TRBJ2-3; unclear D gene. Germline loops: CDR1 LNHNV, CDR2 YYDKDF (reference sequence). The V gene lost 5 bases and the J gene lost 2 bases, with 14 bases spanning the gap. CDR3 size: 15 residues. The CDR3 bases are TGTGCCACCAGCGGTGGTATAGTCGACACAGATACGCAGTATTTT. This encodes CATSGGIVDTDTQYF.

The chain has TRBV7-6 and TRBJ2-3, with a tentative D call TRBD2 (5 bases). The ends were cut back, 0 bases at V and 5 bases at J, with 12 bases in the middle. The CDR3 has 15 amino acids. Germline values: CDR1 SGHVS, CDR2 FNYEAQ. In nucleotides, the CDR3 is TGTGCCAGCAGCTTAGCGGGAGCTTCCGTAGATACGCAGTATTTT. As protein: CASSLAGASVDTQYF.